One sample yielded the 23 T cell receptor beta chains listed below, sequenced in a study of STAT3 mutations in large granular lymphocyte leukemia (dated by TCRdb to about 2019). Results the study describes overall, beyond this receptor: At least one immunodominant TCRbeta clonotype was present in every T-LGLL patient, and multiple immunodominant subclonotypes appeared in about half of the T-LGLL patients.

Library preparation used the immunoSEQ multiplex PCR assay. The clones in this table, taken by TCRdb from immuneACCESS, are in-frame only. Not every clone is retained; where verified, under half of the shortfall comes from an unresolved V gene, and the cause of the rest is unknown. This sample has tens of thousands of clones in its table, and roughly 90% of those were observed once. The ten most abundant clones make up approximately 0.42% of the sample. These receptors lack a known antigen. The sequenced sample was PBMCs. The receptor set was obtained from a human donor with T large granular lymphocyte leukemia. Some clones in this sample may be carry-over from other donors' samples.

The V gene is TRBV5-4, the J gene TRBJ2-6, with D perhaps TRBD1 or TRBD2 (7 bases each). V was trimmed by 2 bases and J by 4 bases, leaving 19 bases between them. Germline values: CDR1 SGHNT, CDR2 YYREEE (reference sequence). This CDR3 comprises 18 residues. CDR3 nucleotide sequence: TGTGCCAGCAGCTTACAGGGGAGGGGGATCGGAGGGGCCAACGTCCTGACTTTC. Translated: CASSLQGRGIGGANVLTF.

J is TRBJ1-5 and V is TRBV5-6; 7 nucleotides match TRBD1. The V gene end was trimmed by 4 bases and the J gene end by 1 base; junction bases not matched to a gene: 5. This CDR3 comprises 15 residues. Germline CDR1 reads SGHDT; CDR2 reads YYEEEE. As DNA, the CDR3 is TGTGCCAGCAGCCGGAGACAGGGAAGCAATCAGCCCCAGCATTTT. Translating gives CASSRRQGSNQPQHF.

The rearrangement joins TRBV11-2 to TRBJ1-2; D is possibly TRBD1 (5 bases). Germline CDR1 and CDR2: SGHAT and FQNNGV. The CDR3 is 18 residues long. Trimming pared 5 bases from V and 8 bases from J, leaving 30 bases between. The CDR3 coding sequence is TGTGCCAGCAGCCCCACAGAGGGGTATGAGTCAGGCCGCTGGGGCTACACCTTC. Residues: CASSPTEGYESGRWGYTF.

This chain joins TRBV10-3 and TRBJ1-2; 8 bases are shared with TRBD1. Germline loops: CDR1 ENHRY, CDR2 SYGVKD. After removal of 0 bases from V and 3 bases from J, the junction contained 9 bases not matched to a gene. The CDR3 has 17 amino acids. CDR3 sequence reads: CAISESLGQGFDYGYTF. The CDR3 DNA is TGTGCCATCAGTGAGTCCTTAGGACAGGGATTCGACTATGGCTACACCTTC.

The chain employs TRBV5-8 and TRBJ2-5; D not certain. V lost 4 bases and J 5 bases, leaving 12 bases between the germline ends. Germline-derived CDR1 and CDR2 are SGHTS and YDEGEE. This CDR3 region has 13 residues. The CDR3 is CASSPPPGETQYF. The CDR3 nucleotides read TGTGCCAGCAGCCCCCCACCCGGGGAGACCCAGTACTTC.

The J gene is TRBJ1-4, the V gene TRBV7-9; unclear D gene. This CDR3 spans 11 amino acids. V lost 3 bases and J lost 8, with 4 bases in between. Germline lookup yields CDR1 SEHNR and CDR2 FQNEAQ (reference sequence). The CDR3 DNA is TGTGCCAGCAGCTTGAGAGAAAAACTGTTTTTT. Translating it yields CASSLREKLFF. Full variable domain (remainder filled in from reference TRBV7-9 and TRBJ1-4): DTGVSQNPRHKITKRGQNVTFRCDPISEHNRLYWYRQTLGQGPEFLTYFQNEAQLEKSRLLSDRFSAERPKGSFSTLEIQRTEQGDSAMYLCASSLREKLFFGSGTQLSVL.

The chain recombines TRBV5-1 with TRBJ2-5; D assignment may be TRBD1 or TRBD2 (5 bases each). CDR1 is SGHRS and CDR2 is YFSETQ in the germline V gene. CDR3 length equals 13 residues. V was pared by 0 bases and J by 5 bases, with 8 bases between. Written as DNA, the CDR3 is TGCGCCAGCAGCTTGGTGGGGGTGGAGACCCAGTACTTC. It yields the protein CASSLVGVETQYF.

V usage is TRBV18 and J usage is TRBJ2-2; no clear D gene. The length of the CDR3 is 13 residues. Germline loops: CDR1 KGHSH, CDR2 LQKENI. Between the trimmed V and J ends, which lost 3 bases and 2 bases, there was a span of 4 bases. The CDR3 DNA reads as TGTGCCAGCTCACCGCCAAACACCGGGGAGCTGTTTTTT. Its protein product is CASSPPNTGELFF. Full variable domain (missing parts from reference TRBV18 and TRBJ2-2): NAGVMQNPRHLVRRRGQEARLRCSPMKGHSHVYWYRQLPEEGLKFMVYLQKENIIDESGMPKERFSAEFPKEGPSILRIQQVVRGDSAAYFCASSPPNTGELFFGEGSRLTVL.

The chain uses TRBV19 and TRBJ1-2; 7 bases are a match to TRBD1. Germline lookup yields CDR1 LNHDA and CDR2 SQIVND (reference sequence). The CDR3 totals 12 residues. Unmatched junction bases numbered 4, after V lost 7 bases and J lost 5 bases. CDR3 DNA sequence: TGTGCCAGTAAGAAGGGGGCGTATGGCTACACCTTC. It translates to CASKKGAYGYTF.

This CDR3 reads CASSQDYGFAGDQPQHF. DNA of the CDR3: TGCGCCAGCAGCCAAGACTACGGCTTCGCAGGAGATCAGCCCCAGCATTTT. The chain has TRBV4-3 and TRBJ1-5; no reliable D call. The germline CDR1 and CDR2 sequences are LGHNA and YSLEER. CDR3 size: 17 residues. Trimming took 0 bases from V and 5 from J, leaving 17 bases between them.

This clone was observed a single time. The chain uses TRBV5-1 and TRBJ1-6; 8 nucleotides line up with TRBD1. Looked up from germline, CDR1 is SGHRS and CDR2 is YFSETQ. V lost 8 bases, J lost 8 bases, and 9 bases stayed unmatched. The CDR3 length is 14 residues. This CDR3 is CASSRGQKDSPLHF. The CDR3 region has the DNA TGCGCCAGTAGCAGGGGGCAAAAGGATTCACCCCTCCACTTT.

The rearrangement links TRBV18 to TRBJ1-1, with D tentatively TRBD1 (6 bases). The ends were cut back, 4 bases at V and 4 bases at J, with 19 bases in the middle. Looked up from germline, CDR1 is KGHSH and CDR2 is LQKENI. The CDR3 contains 16 residues. The chain's CDR3 is CASSRSRGPKRTEAFF. The CDR3 nucleotides are TGTGCCAGCTCACGCTCCAGGGGCCCGAAGCGCACTGAAGCTTTCTTT.

The chain carries TRBV5-1 and TRBJ2-7; 11 bases map to TRBD2. CDR3 size: 16 residues. The V and J ends lost 4 bases and 0 bases, in that order; junction bases with no gene match: 6. Germline V gene data show CDR1 as SGHRS and CDR2 as YFSETQ. The DNA of the CDR3 is TGCGCCAGCAGCCGACTAGCGGGGTCGAGCTCCTACGAGCAGTACTTC. The encoded protein is CASSRLAGSSSYEQYF. The full variable domain, with the rest looked up from reference TRBV5-1 and TRBJ2-7, is KAGVTQTPRYLIKTRGQQVTLSCSPISGHRSVSWYQQTPGQGLQFLFEYFSETQRNKGNFPGRFSGRQFSNSRSEMNVSTLELGDSALYLCASSRLAGSSSYEQYFGPGTRLTVT.

This chain links TRBV7-8 with TRBJ2-7; TRBD2 matches 8 bases. The CDR3 length is 14 residues. CDR1 and CDR2 from the germline V gene are SGHVS and FQNEAQ. V lost 5 bases to trimming and J lost 0 bases; unmatched junction nucleotides: 3. The DNA for the CDR3 is TGTGCCAGCAGCAAAGCGGGGGCCTCCTACGAGCAGTACTTC. Protein: CASSKAGASYEQYF.

V is TRBV7-9 and J is TRBJ2-2; 9 bases map to TRBD1. The V segment lost 5 bases and the J segment 6 bases; nucleotides outside the gene matches: 13. From germline, CDR1 is SEHNR and CDR2 FQNEAQ (reference sequence). The CDR3 extends over 17 amino acids. The chain's CDR3 is CASSPHPQGARPGELFF. The DNA of the CDR3 is TGTGCCAGCAGCCCCCACCCACAGGGGGCGAGACCCGGGGAGCTGTTTTTT.

The rearrangement links TRBV5-1 to TRBJ2-5; TRBD2 matches 11 bases. The V segment lost 4 bases and the J segment 6 bases; nucleotides outside the gene matches: 11. This CDR3 comprises 16 residues. The germline CDR1 and CDR2 sequences are SGHRS and YFSETQ. The CDR3 is CASSGASGGPDKTQYF. For the CDR3, the DNA is TGCGCCAGCAGCGGGGCTAGCGGGGGGCCGGACAAGACCCAGTACTTC. The full variable domain, with the rest looked up from reference TRBV5-1 and TRBJ2-5, is KAGVTQTPRYLIKTRGQQVTLSCSPISGHRSVSWYQQTPGQGLQFLFEYFSETQRNKGNFPGRFSGRQFSNSRSEMNVSTLELGDSALYLCASSGASGGPDKTQYFGPGTRLLVL.

V usage is TRBV9 and J usage is TRBJ2-3, with a possible D match to TRBD2 (7 bases). Looked up from germline, CDR1 is SGDLS and CDR2 is YYNGEE. Trimming took 2 bases from V and 2 from J, leaving 12 bases between them. The CDR3 consists of 15 residues. CDR3 protein: CASSVRGGDTDTQYF. The CDR3 bases are TGTGCCAGCAGCGTCCGAGGGGGGGACACAGATACGCAGTATTTT.

This sequence joins TRBV6-6 and TRBJ1-5, with 9 bases matching TRBD1. Per the germline V gene, CDR1 is MNHNY and CDR2 is SVGAGI (reference sequence). After removal of 6 bases from V and 10 bases from J, the junction contained 4 bases not matched to a gene. The CDR3 runs to 12 residues. The DNA for the CDR3 is TGTGCCAGCAGACCGACAGGGGGTCCCCAGCATTTT. It specifies CASRPTGGPQHF.

The rearrangement joins TRBV6-1 to TRBJ1-6; D unclear. The V gene's germline CDR1 is MNHNS and CDR2 SASEGT. The V end lost 9 bases, the J end lost 6 bases, and 12 bases lay between the germline ends. The CDR3 sequence is 13 residues long. CDR3 amino acids: CASTREINSPLHF. The CDR3 bases are TGTGCCAGTACCCGGGAAATTAATTCACCCCTCCACTTT.

The V gene is TRBV11-2, the J gene TRBJ2-5; D not resolved. Germline V gene lookup returns CDR1 SGHAT and CDR2 FQNNGV. The length of the CDR3 is 14 residues. Between the trimmed V and J ends, which lost 5 bases and 0 bases, there was a span of 10 bases. The CDR3 is CASSPVQYQETQYF. The CDR3 DNA is TGTGCCAGCAGCCCTGTGCAGTACCAAGAGACCCAGTACTTC.

The V gene is TRBV7-9, the J gene TRBJ2-3, with a tentative D call TRBD1 (6 bases). V lost 6 bases, J lost 5 bases, and 24 bases lay in between. The germline V gene encodes CDR1 SEHNR and CDR2 FQNEAQ (reference sequence). This CDR3 spans 17 amino acids. The CDR3 nucleotides are TGTGCCAGCAGATTCATGGGGGCCCTAGCCTTAGGAGATACGCAGTATTTT. Translating gives CASRFMGALALGDTQYF.

The V call is TRBV5-4, the J call TRBJ2-5; weak D call: TRBD2 (5 bases). The germline CDR1 and CDR2 sequences are SGHNT and YYREEE (reference sequence). V lost 4 bases, J lost 6 bases, and 19 bases lay in between. The CDR3 covers 15 residues. CDR3 amino acids: CASSVGGPSVKTQYF. The DNA of the CDR3 is TGTGCCAGCAGCGTCGGAGGACCCAGCGTGAAGACCCAGTACTTC. The whole variable domain, remainder taken from reference TRBV5-4 and TRBJ2-5, is ETGVTQSPTHLIKTRGQQVTLRCSSQSGHNTVSWYQQALGQGPQFIFQYYREEENGRGNFPPRFSGLQFPNYSSELNVNALELDDSALYLCASSVGGPSVKTQYFGPGTRLLVL.

In its sample, this clone was seen once. The rearrangement joins TRBV11-2 to TRBJ2-6; D may be TRBD2 (6 bases). CDR3 size: 18 residues. V lost 4 bases and J 1 base, leaving 17 bases between the germline ends. Germline assignment: CDR1 SGHAT and CDR2 FQNNGV. CDR3 DNA: TGTGCCAGCAGCTCCGTTCTCCGGGGGTATTCTGGGGCCAACGTCCTGACTTTC. This translates into CASSSVLRGYSGANVLTF. Filled out from reference TRBV11-2 and TRBJ2-6, the complete variable domain reads EAGVAQSPRYKIIEKRQSVAFWCNPISGHATLYWYQQILGQGPKLLIQFQNNGVVDDSQLPKDRFSAERLKGVDSTLKIQPAKLEDSAVYLCASSSVLRGYSGANVLTFGAGSRLTVL.